The 21 T cell receptor beta chains given below trace back to one sample, sequenced in a study of tumor and adjacent non-tumor tissue in lung cancer. TCRbeta libraries were built with three rounds of nested PCR, modified from ARM-PCR. TCRdb itself ran the multiplex PCR reads through MiXCR, one entry per CDR3 protein. The table lists more than 70,000 distinct CDR3 sequences, around 65% of them singletons. No cell sorting was done before RNA was extracted from the tissue. The sequenced sample was lung tumor tissue. The source of these receptors is a man between 65 and 79 years old with non-small cell lung cancer.

Remarks on this clonotype: A single base separates this from a much larger clone, so it may be a read error. This rearrangement joins TRBV6-1 to TRBJ2-6; D gene ambiguous. CDR3 length equals 15 residues. Looked up from germline, CDR1 is MNHNS and CDR2 is SASEGT. This CDR3 is CARSEKLTGANVLTF. The CDR3 DNA reads TGTGCCAGGAGTGAAAAGCTTACTGGGGCCAACGTCCTGACTTTC.

This clonotype was found many times. The V and J genes are TRBV10-3 and TRBJ2-5; 10 nucleotides agree with TRBD2. This CDR3 region has 15 residues. J was trimmed by 5 bases and V by 6 bases; bases with no gene match: 9. Germline V gene data show CDR1 as ENHRY and CDR2 as SYGVKD. The CDR3 reads CAISELAGYSETQYF. The CDR3 bases are TGTGCCATCAGCGAACTAGCGGGGTACTCGGAGACCCAGTACTTC.

In this sample, this clonotype turned up a few times. Given a much more abundant clone one base away, this may be a read error. This rearrangement joins TRBV29-1 to TRBJ2-3; 8 bases are shared with TRBD2. V dropped 5 bases and J dropped 4; count of bases not matched to a gene: 2. The CDR3 contains 12 residues. Germline values: CDR1 SQVTM, CDR2 ANQGSEA. The CDR3 DNA reads as TGCAGCGTTCGGGAGGGGGCAGATACGCAGTATTTT. Translation: CSVREGADTQYF.

This clonotype was seen only a few times. The chain carries TRBV11-1 and TRBJ2-1; possibly TRBD1 for D (5 bases). The CDR3 loop spans 16 amino acids. Germline CDR1 reads SGHAT; CDR2 reads FQDESV (reference sequence). V dropped 6 bases and J dropped 10 bases, with 25 bases sitting between them. The CDR3 region has the DNA TGTGCCAGCAGTCAAGTTGGGGCGGTCAGTCGCGGCGAGCAGTTCTTC. This translates into CASSQVGAVSRGEQFF.

This clonotype was counted a few times. The rearrangement uses TRBV7-3 and TRBJ2-2; 7 bases match TRBD1. Germline CDR1 is SGHTA and CDR2 is FQGTGA. V was clipped by 5 bases and J by 7 bases; unmatched bases: 4. This CDR3 has 13 amino acids. The CDR3 bases are TGTGCCAGCAGCACACGACAGGGCGGGGAGCTGTTTTTT. Its protein product is CASSTRQGGELFF.

To note about this clonotype: This could be a read error, since a much larger clone is one nucleotide away. The chain links TRBV10-2 to TRBJ1-1; D gene unclear. The CDR3 has 15 residues. Germline values: CDR1 WSHSY, CDR2 SAAADI. Trimming removed 0 bases at V and 3 bases at J, with 11 bases between. CDR3 in DNA: TGCGCCAGCAGTGAGTCCCTCAGGAGATACACTGAAGCTTTCTTT. Its translation: CASSESLRRYTEAFF.

Concerning this clonotype: A junction end diverges from the germline sequence, so it may reflect a read error. The rearrangement uses TRBV28 and TRBJ2-3; D is unresolved. The CDR3 is made up of 15 amino acids. From germline, CDR1 is MDHEN and CDR2 SYDVKM. This CDR3 is CAGSPSISGTDTQYF. As DNA, the CDR3 is TGTGCCGGCAGTCCCAGTATTAGTGGCACAGATACGCAGTATTTT.

Note on this clonotype: The missing conserved phenylalanine or tryptophan at the end of this CDR3 makes a read error likely. The V and J genes are TRBV20-1 and TRBJ1-2; D ambiguous. Trimming took 1 base from V and 9 from J, leaving 9 bases between them. The CDR3 has 11 amino acids. Per germline, CDR1 DFQATT and CDR2 SNEGSKA (reference sequence). The CDR3 region is CSARVEASYTV. In DNA, the CDR3 is TGCAGTGCTAGAGTGGAGGCTAGCTACACCGTC.

This clonotype was observed a handful of times. The V and J genes are TRBV30 and TRBJ2-2; D is ambiguous. This CDR3 contains 14 residues. V was cut by 0 bases and J by 1 base, with 6 bases left in between. Germline V gene data show CDR1 as GTSNPN and CDR2 as SVGIG (reference sequence). This chain's CDR3 is CAWSVLQNTGELFF. CDR3 bases: TGTGCCTGGAGTGTATTACAGAACACCGGGGAGCTGTTTTTT. The complete variable domain, with remaining parts taken from reference TRBV30 and TRBJ2-2, reads SQTIHQWPATLVQPVGSPLSLECTVEGTSNPNLYWYRQAAGRGLQLLFYSVGIGQISSEVPQNLSASRPQDRQFILSSKKLLLSDSGFYLCAWSVLQNTGELFFGEGSRLTVL.

The rearrangement joins TRBV20-1 to TRBJ2-7; D gene unclear. CDR3 length: 14 residues. Germline CDR1 reads DFQATT; CDR2 reads SNEGSKA (reference sequence). The germline V and J ends were trimmed by 0 bases and 3 bases, with 12 bases remaining between them. The CDR3, as DNA: TGCAGTGCTAGAGATAAGGGCTACTTCTACGAGCAGTACTTC. It codes for CSARDKGYFYEQYF.

The sample holds a few counts of this clonotype. This rearrangement joins TRBV12-3 or TRBV12-4 to TRBJ1-6; 8 nucleotides agree with TRBD1. The ends lost 2 bases at V and 8 bases at J; junction bases unmatched: 20. The CDR3 length is 20 residues. The CDR3, as DNA: TGTGCCAGCAGTTTAACAAGGGCAGGGGGCGGGACACGAATTGATTCACCCCTCCACTTT. Protein sequence: CASSLTRAGGGTRIDSPLHF.

With respect to this clonotype: One end of the junction is discordant with germline, which a read error may explain. The genes are TRBV11-3 and TRBJ2-1, with D perhaps TRBD2 (7 bases). Germline V gives CDR1 SGHNT, CDR2 YENEEA. The CDR3 extends over 13 amino acids. CDR3 coding DNA: TGTGCTAGCAGCTTAGACGGGGGCGGGGGGCAGTTCTTC. Residues: CASSLDGGGGQFF. The full variable domain, rest sourced from reference TRBV11-3 and TRBJ2-1, is EAGVVQSPRYKIIEKKQPVAFWCNPISGHNTLYWYLQNLGQGPELLIRYENEEAVDDSQLPKDRFSAERLKGVDSTLKIQPAELGDSAVYLCASSLDGGGGQFFGPGTRLTVL.

With respect to this clonotype: The junction and the germline gene differ at one end; a read error may be behind it. The chain employs TRBV24-1 and TRBJ2-1, with a weak D call TRBD1 (5 bases). This CDR3 is 16 amino acids long. Germline loops: CDR1 KGHDR, CDR2 SFDVKD. CDR3 nucleotides: TGTGCCAGCAGTGATCACAGGATCGGTTCCTACAATGAGCAGTTCTTC. It codes for CASSDHRIGSYNEQFF.

Concerning this clonotype itself: The germline gene is not matched at one end of the junction; a read error may be the cause. V and J are TRBV5-5 and TRBJ2-1; TRBD2 might be the D (7 bases). The CDR3 runs to 15 residues. CDR1 and CDR2 from the germline V gene are SGHKS and YYEKEE (reference sequence). The CDR3 loop reads CVSSFPGGQNNEQFF. CDR3 nucleotides: TGTGTCAGCAGCTTTCCCGGGGGGCAGAACAATGAGCAATTCTTC.

CDR3 protein: CASSTSGNTIYF. The CDR3 nucleotides are TGCGCCAGCAGCACGAGTGGAAACACCATATATTTT. The chain combines TRBV5-1 with TRBJ1-3; D uncertain. Trimming stripped 4 bases from V and 3 bases from J, with 5 bases between. The CDR3 runs to 12 residues. Germline CDR1 SGHRS, CDR2 YFSETQ.

This sequence joins TRBV11-2 and TRBJ1-6; unclear D gene. The CDR3 has 13 residues. Between the trimmed V and J ends, which lost 8 bases and 10 bases, there was a span of 15 bases. The germline V gene encodes CDR1 SGHAT and CDR2 FQNNGV. The CDR3 DNA reads TGTGCCAGCTGTCCTGCCGGGTCCTCACCCCTCCACTTT. It encodes CASCPAGSSPLHF.

The chain uses TRBV11-2 and TRBJ2-1; a weak D match, TRBD2 (7 bases). Germline CDR1 reads SGHAT; CDR2 reads FQNNGV. CDR3 size: 15 residues. With 5 bases removed from V and 5 bases from J, the gap between germline ends came to 16 bases. CDR3 sequence: CASSLRGLGNNEQFF. Written as DNA, the CDR3 is TGTGCCAGCAGCCTGCGGGGGCTAGGAAACAATGAGCAGTTCTTC. Looking up the rest from reference TRBV11-2 and TRBJ2-1 gives the full variable domain: EAGVAQSPRYKIIEKRQSVAFWCNPISGHATLYWYQQILGQGPKLLIQFQNNGVVDDSQLPKDRFSAERLKGVDSTLKIQPAKLEDSAVYLCASSLRGLGNNEQFFGPGTRLTVL.

To note about this clonotype: Its ends do not fully match the called genes, so a read error is possible. The chain links TRBV10-3 to TRBJ2-7; TRBD2 might be the D (6 bases). CDR3 length: 15 residues. The germline V gene encodes CDR1 ENHRY and CDR2 SYGVKD. CDR3: CAISSTLGGRYEQHF. CDR3 coding DNA: TGTGCCATCAGCTCGACCTTGGGGGGTAGGTACGAGCAGCATTTC.

The CDR3 bases are TGTGCCAGCAGCCTAAAAGTCTCTGGGGCCAACGTCCTGACTTTC. Protein: CASSLKVSGANVLTF. The V and J genes are TRBV28 and TRBJ2-6; no reliable D call. The CDR3 consists of 15 residues. Germline V lookup: CDR1 MDHEN, CDR2 SYDVKM. V dropped 6 bases and J dropped 0 bases, with 9 bases sitting between them.

Details on this clonotype: One junction end does not reproduce the germline sequence, and a read error may be involved. The CDR3 DNA reads as TGTGCCAGGAGCTTAGGGACTGCCAACACCGGGGAGCTGTTTTTT. Protein sequence: CARSLGTANTGELFF. V usage is TRBV11-2 and J usage is TRBJ2-2; D perhaps matches TRBD2 (6 bases). There are 15 residues in the CDR3. CDR1 is SGHAT and CDR2 is FQNNGV in the germline V gene.

As to this clonotype: Being one base from a much bigger clone, this may be a read error. The chain recombines TRBV5-1 with TRBJ2-1; D gene uncertain. Germline CDR1 is SGHRS and CDR2 is YFSETQ. The CDR3 loop spans 15 amino acids. CDR3 DNA: TGCGCCAACAGCCTCGAAGGAATCACCTACAATGAGCAGTTCTTC. Its protein is CANSLEGITYNEQFF.